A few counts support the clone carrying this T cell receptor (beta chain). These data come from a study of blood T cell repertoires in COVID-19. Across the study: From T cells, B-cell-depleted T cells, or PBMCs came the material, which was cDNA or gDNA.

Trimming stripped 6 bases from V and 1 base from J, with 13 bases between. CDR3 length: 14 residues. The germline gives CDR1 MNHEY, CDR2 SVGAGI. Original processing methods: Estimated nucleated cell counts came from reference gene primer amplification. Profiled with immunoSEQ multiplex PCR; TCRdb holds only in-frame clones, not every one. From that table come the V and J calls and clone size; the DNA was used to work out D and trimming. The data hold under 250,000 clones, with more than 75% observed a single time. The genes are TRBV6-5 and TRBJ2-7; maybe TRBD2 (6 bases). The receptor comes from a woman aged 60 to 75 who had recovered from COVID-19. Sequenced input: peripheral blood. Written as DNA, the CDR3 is TGTGCCAGCAGGGGCGGGGCCAGATCCTACGAGCAGTACTTC. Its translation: CASRGGARSYEQYF.